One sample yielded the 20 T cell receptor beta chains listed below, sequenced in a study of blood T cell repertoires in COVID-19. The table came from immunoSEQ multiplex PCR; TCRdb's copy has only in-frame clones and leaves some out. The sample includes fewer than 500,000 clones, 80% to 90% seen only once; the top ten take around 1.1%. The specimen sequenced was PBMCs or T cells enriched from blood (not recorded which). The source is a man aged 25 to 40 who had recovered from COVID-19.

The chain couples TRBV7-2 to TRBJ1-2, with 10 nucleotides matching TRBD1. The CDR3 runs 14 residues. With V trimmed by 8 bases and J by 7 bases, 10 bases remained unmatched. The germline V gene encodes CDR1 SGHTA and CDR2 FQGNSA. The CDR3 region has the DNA TGTGCCAGCGTCCCGGGACAGGGGATACTTGGCTACACCTTC. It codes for CASVPGQGILGYTF.

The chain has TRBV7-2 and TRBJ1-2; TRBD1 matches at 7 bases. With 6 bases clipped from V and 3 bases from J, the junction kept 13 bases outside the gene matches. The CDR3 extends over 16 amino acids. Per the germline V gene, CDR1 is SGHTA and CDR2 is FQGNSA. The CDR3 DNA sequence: TGTGCCAGCAGTCGCTCCGAGTTGGGGACAGACTATGGCTACACCTTC. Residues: CASSRSELGTDYGYTF.

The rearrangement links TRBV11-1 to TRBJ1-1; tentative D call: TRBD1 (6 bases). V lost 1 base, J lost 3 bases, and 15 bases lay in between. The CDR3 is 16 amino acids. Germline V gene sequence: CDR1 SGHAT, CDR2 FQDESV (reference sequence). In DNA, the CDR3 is TGTGCCAGCAGCTTAGGGTCTGGGGGCGCGTACACTGAAGCTTTCTTT. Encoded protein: CASSLGSGGAYTEAFF. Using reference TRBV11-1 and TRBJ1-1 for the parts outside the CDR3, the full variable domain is EAEVAQSPRYKITEKSQAVAFWCDPISGHATLYWYRQILGQGPELLVQFQDESVVDDSQLPKDRFSAERLKGVDSTLKIQPAELGDSAMYLCASSLGSGGAYTEAFFGQGTRLTVV.

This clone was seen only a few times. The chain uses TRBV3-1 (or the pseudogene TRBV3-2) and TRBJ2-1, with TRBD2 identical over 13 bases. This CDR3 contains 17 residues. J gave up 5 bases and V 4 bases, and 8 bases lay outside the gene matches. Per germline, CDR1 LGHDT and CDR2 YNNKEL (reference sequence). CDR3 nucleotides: TGTGCCAGCAGCCCGTGGACTAGCGGGAGCCTGAACAATGAGCAGTTCTTC. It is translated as CASSPWTSGSLNNEQFF.

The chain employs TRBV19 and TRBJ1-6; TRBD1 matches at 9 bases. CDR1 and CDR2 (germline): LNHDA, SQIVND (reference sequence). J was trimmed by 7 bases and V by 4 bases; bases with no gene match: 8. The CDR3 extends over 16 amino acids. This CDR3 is CASSTTGGSFNSPLHF. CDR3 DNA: TGTGCCAGTAGTACCACAGGGGGCTCCTTCAATTCACCCCTCCACTTT.

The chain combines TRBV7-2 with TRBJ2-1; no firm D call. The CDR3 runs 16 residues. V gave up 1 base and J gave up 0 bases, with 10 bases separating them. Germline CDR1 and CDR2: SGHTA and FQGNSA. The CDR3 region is CASSLGILSSYNEQFF. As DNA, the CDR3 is TGTGCCAGCAGCTTAGGTATACTGAGCTCCTACAATGAGCAGTTCTTC.

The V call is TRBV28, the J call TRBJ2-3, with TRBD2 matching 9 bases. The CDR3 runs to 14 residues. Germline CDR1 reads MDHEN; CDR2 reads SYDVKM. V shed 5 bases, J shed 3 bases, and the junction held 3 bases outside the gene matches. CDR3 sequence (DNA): TGTGCCAGCAGTCTAGCGGGACAGACAGATACGCAGTATTTT. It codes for CASSLAGQTDTQYF.

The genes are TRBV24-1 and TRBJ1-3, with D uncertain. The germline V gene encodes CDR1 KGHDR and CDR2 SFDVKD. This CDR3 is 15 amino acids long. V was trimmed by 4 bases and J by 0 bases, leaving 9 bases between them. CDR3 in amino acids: CATSDTGSSGNTIYF. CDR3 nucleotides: TGTGCCACCAGTGACACCGGGAGCTCTGGAAACACCATATATTTT.

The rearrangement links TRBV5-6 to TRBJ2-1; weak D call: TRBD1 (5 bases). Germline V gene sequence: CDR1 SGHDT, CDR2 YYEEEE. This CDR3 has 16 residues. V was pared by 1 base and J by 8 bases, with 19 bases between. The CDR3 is CASSLNGAWGWDEQFF. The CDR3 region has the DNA TGTGCCAGCAGCTTGAATGGGGCTTGGGGTTGGGATGAGCAGTTCTTC.

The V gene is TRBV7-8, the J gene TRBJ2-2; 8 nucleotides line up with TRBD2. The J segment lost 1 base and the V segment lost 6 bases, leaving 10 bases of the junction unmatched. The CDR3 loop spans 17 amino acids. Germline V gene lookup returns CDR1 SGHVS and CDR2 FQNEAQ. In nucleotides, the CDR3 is TGTGCCAGCAGTTACCATGGGACTAGTGGGAACACCGGGGAGCTGTTTTTT. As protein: CASSYHGTSGNTGELFF. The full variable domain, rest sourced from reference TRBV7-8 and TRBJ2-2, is GAGVSQSPRYKVAKRGQDVALRCDPISGHVSLFWYQQALGQGPEFLTYFQNEAQLDKSGLPSDRFFAERPEGSVSTLKIQRTQQEDSAVYLCASSYHGTSGNTGELFFGEGSRLTVL.

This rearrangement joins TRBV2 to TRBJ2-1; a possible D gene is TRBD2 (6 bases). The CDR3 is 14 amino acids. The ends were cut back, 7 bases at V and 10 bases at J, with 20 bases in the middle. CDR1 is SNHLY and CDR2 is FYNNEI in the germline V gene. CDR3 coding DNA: TGTGCCAGCATGAACGGGACTCCATTTTTCGAGCAGTTCTTC. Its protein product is CASMNGTPFFEQFF.

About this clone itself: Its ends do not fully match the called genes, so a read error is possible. CDR3 sequence (DNA): TGTGCCAGCAGCTTCAACTACCGGGACAGGCACAGCTTC. Protein product: CASSFNYRDRHSF. V gene TRBV11-2 combines with J gene TRBJ2-7; TRBD1 aligns across 8 bases. The CDR3 covers 13 residues. Germline assignment: CDR1 SGHAT and CDR2 FQNNGV. Supplemented by reference TRBV11-2 and TRBJ2-7, the full variable domain reads EAGVAQSPRYKIIEKRQSVAFWCNPISGHATLYWYQQILGQGPKLLIQFQNNGVVDDSQLPKDRFSAERLKGVDSTLKIQPAKLEDSAVYLCASSFNYRDRHSFGPGTRLTVT.

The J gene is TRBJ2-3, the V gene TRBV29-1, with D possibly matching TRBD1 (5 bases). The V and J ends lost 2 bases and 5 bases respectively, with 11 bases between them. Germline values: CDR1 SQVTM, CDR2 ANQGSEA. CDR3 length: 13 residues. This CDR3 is CSVEQGTGDTQYF. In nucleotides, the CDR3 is TGCAGCGTTGAACAGGGTACCGGAGATACGCAGTATTTT.

The CDR3 DNA reads TGTGCCAGCAGCCAAGATGGGGGGATTACTGAAGCTTTCTTT. Translated: CASSQDGGITEAFF. This chain joins TRBV3-1 (or the pseudogene TRBV3-2) and TRBJ1-1; possibly TRBD1 for D (5 bases). CDR1 and CDR2 from the germline V gene are LGHDT and YNNKEL (reference sequence). The V end lost 0 bases, the J end lost 5 bases, and 10 bases lay between the germline ends. This CDR3 has 14 amino acids.

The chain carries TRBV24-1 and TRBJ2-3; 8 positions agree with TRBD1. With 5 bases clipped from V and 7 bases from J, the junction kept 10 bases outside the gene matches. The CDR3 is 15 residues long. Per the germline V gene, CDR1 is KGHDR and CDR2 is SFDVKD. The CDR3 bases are TGTGCCACCAGTGGGACACAGGGGGACCTTTATACGCAGTATTTT. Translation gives CATSGTQGDLYTQYF.

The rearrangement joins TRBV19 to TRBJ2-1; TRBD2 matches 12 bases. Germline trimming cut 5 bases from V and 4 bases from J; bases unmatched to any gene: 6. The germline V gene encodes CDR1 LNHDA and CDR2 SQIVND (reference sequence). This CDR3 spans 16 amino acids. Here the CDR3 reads CASSASGRAVYNEQFF. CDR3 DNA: TGTGCCAGTAGTGCTAGCGGGAGGGCCGTGTACAATGAGCAGTTCTTC.

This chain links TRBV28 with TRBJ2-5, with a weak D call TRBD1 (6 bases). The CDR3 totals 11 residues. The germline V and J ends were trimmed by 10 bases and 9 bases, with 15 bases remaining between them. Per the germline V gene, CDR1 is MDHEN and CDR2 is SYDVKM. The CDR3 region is CAIEQGLAQYF. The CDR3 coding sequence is TGTGCCATCGAACAGGGTCTGGCCCAGTACTTC.

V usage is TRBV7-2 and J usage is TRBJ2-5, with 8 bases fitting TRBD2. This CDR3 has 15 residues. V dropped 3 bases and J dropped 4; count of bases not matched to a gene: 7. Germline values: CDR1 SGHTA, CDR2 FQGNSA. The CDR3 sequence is CASSLGLVGAETQYF. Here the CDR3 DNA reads TGTGCCAGCAGCTTGGGACTAGTGGGGGCAGAGACCCAGTACTTC.

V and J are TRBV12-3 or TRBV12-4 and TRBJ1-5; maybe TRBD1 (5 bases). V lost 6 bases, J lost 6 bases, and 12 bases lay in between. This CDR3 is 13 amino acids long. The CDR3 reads CASRGDSVQPQHF. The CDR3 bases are TGTGCCAGCAGGGGGGACTCTGTTCAGCCCCAGCATTTT.

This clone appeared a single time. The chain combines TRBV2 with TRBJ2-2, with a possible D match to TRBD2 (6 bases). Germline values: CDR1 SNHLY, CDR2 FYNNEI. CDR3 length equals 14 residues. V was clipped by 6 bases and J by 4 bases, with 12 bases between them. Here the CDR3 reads CASRGGPLTGELFF. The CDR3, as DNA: TGTGCCAGCAGGGGGGGACCGCTCACCGGGGAGCTGTTTTTT.